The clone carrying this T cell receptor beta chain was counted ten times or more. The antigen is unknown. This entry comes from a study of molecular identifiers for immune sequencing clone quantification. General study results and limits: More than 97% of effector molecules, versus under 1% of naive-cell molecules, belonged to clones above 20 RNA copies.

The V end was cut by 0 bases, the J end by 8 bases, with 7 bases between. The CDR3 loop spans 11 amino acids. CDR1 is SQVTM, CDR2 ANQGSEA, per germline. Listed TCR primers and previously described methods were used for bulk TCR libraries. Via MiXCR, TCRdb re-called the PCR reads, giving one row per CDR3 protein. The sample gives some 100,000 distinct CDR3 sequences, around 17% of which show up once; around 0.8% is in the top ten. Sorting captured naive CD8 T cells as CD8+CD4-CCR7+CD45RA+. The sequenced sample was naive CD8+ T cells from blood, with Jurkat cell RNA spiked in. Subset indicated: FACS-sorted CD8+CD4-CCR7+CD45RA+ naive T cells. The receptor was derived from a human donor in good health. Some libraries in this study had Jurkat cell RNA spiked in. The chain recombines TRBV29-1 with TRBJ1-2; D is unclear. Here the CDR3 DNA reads TGCAGCGTTGAAGATGGCAGGGGCTACACCTTC. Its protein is CSVEDGRGYTF.